Following are 23 T cell receptor beta chains from one sample sequenced in a study of technical replicates of blood from several donors. Method: immunoSEQ multiplex PCR; TCRdb's copy keeps in-frame clones and lacks some. The sample consists of about 100,000 clones, approximately 94% of them appearing once. Sequences were obtained from T cells isolated from PBMCs. Receptors were obtained from a human donor in good health.

The V and J genes are TRBV19 and TRBJ1-5; the match to TRBD1 covers 9 bases. With V trimmed by 9 bases and J by 4 bases, 7 bases remained unmatched. The CDR3 length is 14 residues. Per the germline V gene, CDR1 is LNHDA and CDR2 is SQIVND (reference sequence). In DNA form, the CDR3 reads TGTGCCAGCAGGAGGGACAGGGCGAATCAGCCCCAGCATTTT. Translated, it gives CASRRDRANQPQHF.

The chain joins TRBV7-6 to TRBJ2-3, with 10 bases identical to TRBD2. The germline CDR1 and CDR2 sequences are SGHVS and FNYEAQ. The CDR3 runs to 15 residues. V lost 1 base and J lost 7; bases outside the gene matches: 5. CDR3 sequence reads: CASSLGASGGYTQYF. The DNA for the CDR3 is TGTGCCAGCAGCTTAGGGGCTAGCGGGGGATATACGCAGTATTTT. The full variable domain, its missing parts supplied by reference TRBV7-6 and TRBJ2-3, is GAGVSQSPRYKVTKRGQDVALRCDPISGHVSLYWYRQALGQGPEFLTYFNYEAQQDKSGLPNDRFSAERPEGSISTLTIQRTEQRDSAMYRCASSLGASGGYTQYFGPGTRLTVL.

Here the CDR3 reads CASSLVPGDLTGELFF. In nucleotides, the CDR3 is TGTGCCAGCAGCTTAGTCCCGGGGGACCTCACCGGGGAGCTGTTTTTT. The rearrangement joins TRBV7-8 to TRBJ2-2; D might be TRBD2 (6 bases). Germline V gene data show CDR1 as SGHVS and CDR2 as FQNEAQ. Trimming pared 1 base from V and 4 bases from J, leaving 13 bases between. The length of the CDR3 is 16 residues.

This clone was picked up one time. The chain has TRBV5-1 and TRBJ2-5; 8 bases map to TRBD1. CDR1 SGHRS and CDR2 YFSETQ come from the germline V gene. With V trimmed by 6 bases and J by 4 bases, 5 bases remained unmatched. This CDR3 contains 13 residues. CDR3 sequence: CASTKTGAETQYF. CDR3 coding DNA: TGCGCCAGCACCAAGACAGGGGCAGAGACCCAGTACTTC.

V is TRBV28 and J is TRBJ2-1; 7 bases agree with TRBD1. Trimming took 6 bases from V and 6 from J; bases not matched to a gene: 2. Germline CDR1 is MDHEN and CDR2 is SYDVKM. The CDR3 covers 12 residues. CDR3 bases: TGTGCCAGCAGCAGGGACAGCAATGAGCAGTTCTTC. This encodes CASSRDSNEQFF. The full variable domain, rest sourced from reference TRBV28 and TRBJ2-1, is DVKVTQSSRYLVKRTGEKVFLECVQDMDHENMFWYRQDPGLGLRLIYFSYDVKMKEKGDIPEGYSVSREKKERFSLILESASTNQTSMYLCASSRDSNEQFFGPGTRLTVL.

J is TRBJ1-1 and V is TRBV5-6; no definite D call. Germline CDR1 is SGHDT and CDR2 is YYEEEE. This CDR3 is 13 amino acids long. Trimming shortened V by 4 bases and J by 1 base, and 8 bases separated the two germline ends. CDR3 bases: TGTGCCAGCAGCCGACGGGGGAACACTGAAGCTTTCTTT. Its protein product is CASSRRGNTEAFF.

V and J are TRBV5-1 and TRBJ2-1; 10 bases map to TRBD2. This CDR3 comprises 15 residues. Losses at the gene ends were 5 bases for V and 8 bases for J; bases not matched to a gene: 10. Germline CDR1 is SGHRS and CDR2 is YFSETQ. The CDR3 nucleotides are TGCGCCAGCAGATCCGGAGGGCTAGCGGGGGATGAGCAGTTCTTC. It yields the protein CASRSGGLAGDEQFF.

The chain has TRBV11-3 and TRBJ2-5, with 8 bases fitting TRBD1. Per germline, CDR1 SGHNT and CDR2 YENEEA. After removal of 4 bases from V and 7 bases from J, the junction contained 8 bases not matched to a gene. The CDR3 is 14 amino acids. The DNA for the CDR3 is TGTGCCAGCAGCTACTTGACAGGGGCAGGGACCCAGTACTTC. It specifies CASSYLTGAGTQYF.

V gene TRBV11-2 combines with J gene TRBJ1-2; no firm D call. Germline V CDR1 and CDR2: SGHAT, FQNNGV. The CDR3 consists of 13 residues. The ends were cut back, 4 bases at V and 5 bases at J, with 11 bases in the middle. CDR3 sequence reads: CASSSQGGYGYTF. In DNA, the CDR3 is TGTGCCAGCAGCTCCCAAGGCGGTTATGGCTACACCTTC. Combining the CDR3 with reference TRBV11-2 and TRBJ1-2 gives the whole variable domain EAGVAQSPRYKIIEKRQSVAFWCNPISGHATLYWYQQILGQGPKLLIQFQNNGVVDDSQLPKDRFSAERLKGVDSTLKIQPAKLEDSAVYLCASSSQGGYGYTFGSGTRLTVV.

The chain couples TRBV27 to TRBJ2-2; D might be TRBD2 (6 bases). The CDR3 extends over 15 amino acids. V shed 8 bases and J shed 7 bases, with 20 bases lying between them. Germline lookup yields CDR1 MNHEY and CDR2 SMNVEV (reference sequence). The CDR3 coding sequence is TGTGCCAGCCGCCCGTGGAGCGGGTCAAACGGGGAGCTGTTTTTT. This encodes CASRPWSGSNGELFF.

The DNA of the CDR3 is TGTGCCAGCAGTTACTCCTGGGACAGCCGATACAATGAGCAGTTCTTC. It codes for CASSYSWDSRYNEQFF. J is TRBJ2-1 and V is TRBV6-6; TRBD1 matches at 7 bases. The CDR3 spans 16 residues. Looked up from germline, CDR1 is MNHNY and CDR2 is SVGAGI (reference sequence). J lost 4 bases, V lost 0 bases, and 6 bases had no gene match.

The V call is TRBV28, the J call TRBJ2-3; D possibly corresponds to TRBD2 (5 bases). CDR3 length: 22 residues. Germline V CDR1 and CDR2: MDHEN, SYDVKM. V lost 3 bases and J 0 bases, leaving 31 bases between the germline ends. CDR3 sequence: CASSFDGVEDSETFHSTDTQYF. For the CDR3, the DNA is TGTGCCAGCAGTTTCGATGGGGTAGAGGACTCCGAGACCTTTCATAGCACAGATACGCAGTATTTT.

The chain couples TRBV7-9 to TRBJ1-5; tentative D call: TRBD1 (6 bases). Per germline, CDR1 SEHNR and CDR2 FQNEAQ (reference sequence). The CDR3 loop spans 16 amino acids. V gave up 5 bases and J gave up 1 base, with 15 bases separating them. The CDR3 region has the DNA TGTGCCAGCAGCACGTCCGAACAGGGAAGCAATCAGCCCCAGCATTTT. Its protein product is CASSTSEQGSNQPQHF.

There are a few counts of this clone. The CDR3 spells CASRIQGASYEQYF. CDR3 sequence (DNA): TGTGCCAGCAGGATACAGGGGGCGAGTTACGAGCAGTACTTC. The V call is TRBV28, the J call TRBJ2-7; TRBD1 aligns across 9 bases. Trimming at V came to 6 bases and at J to 4 bases, leaving 7 bases not matched to a gene. CDR3 size: 14 residues. Germline V gene data show CDR1 as MDHEN and CDR2 as SYDVKM.

The rearrangement joins TRBV13 to TRBJ2-5, with 11 bases that match TRBD2. V gave up 5 bases and J gave up 4 bases; unmatched junction bases: 9. From germline, CDR1 is PRHDT and CDR2 FYEKMQ (reference sequence). The CDR3 length is 16 residues. CDR3 in amino acids: CASSDYSGRAGETQYF. DNA for the CDR3: TGTGCCAGCAGCGACTATAGCGGGAGGGCCGGAGAGACCCAGTACTTC.

This chain links TRBV10-1 with TRBJ2-3, with 12 bases aligning to TRBD1. Germline V lookup: CDR1 WNHNN, CDR2 SYGVQD (reference sequence). This CDR3 has 17 residues. V lost 6 bases to trimming and J lost 9 bases; unmatched junction nucleotides: 16. CDR3 nucleotides: TGCGCCAGCAGCGCCGGGACAGGGGGCCGTTGGGGTGAAACGCAGTATTTT. Translating it yields CASSAGTGGRWGETQYF.

This chain uses TRBV19 with TRBJ2-3, with 12 bases lining up with TRBD2. V shed 5 bases and J 6 bases; nucleotides not matched to a gene: 9. CDR3 length equals 16 residues. Germline V gene data show CDR1 as LNHDA and CDR2 as SQIVND (reference sequence). The CDR3 DNA reads TGTGCCAGTAGTTTCGGACTAGCGGGGATGGGCGATACGCAGTATTTT. Its protein product is CASSFGLAGMGDTQYF.

The V gene is TRBV5-8, the J gene TRBJ2-1; D possibly corresponds to TRBD1 (6 bases). The CDR3 is 13 residues long. The V gene's germline CDR1 is SGHTS and CDR2 YDEGEE. With 1 base removed from V and 6 bases from J, the gap between germline ends came to 8 bases. CDR3 protein: CASSLTGFNEQFF. In nucleotides, the CDR3 is TGTGCCAGCAGCTTGACAGGGTTCAATGAGCAGTTCTTC.

The rearrangement uses TRBV4-1 and TRBJ2-3; a possible D gene is TRBD2 (5 bases). The CDR3 has 19 residues. V was cut by 3 bases and J by 0 bases, with 22 bases left in between. The germline V gene has CDR1 MGHRA and CDR2 YSYEKL. The CDR3 nucleotides read TGCGCCAGCAGCCAGGATCCCGGGATGGGGTCTCTTAGCACAGATACGCAGTATTTT. Amino acid sequence: CASSQDPGMGSLSTDTQYF.

This chain uses TRBV30 with TRBJ2-2, with a possible D match to TRBD2 (6 bases). Trimming shortened V by 2 bases and J by 3 bases, and 10 bases separated the two germline ends. This CDR3 is built from 14 residues. Per germline, CDR1 GTSNPN and CDR2 SVGIG (reference sequence). This chain's CDR3 is CAWSRGGYTGELFF. In nucleotides, the CDR3 is TGTGCCTGGAGTCGTGGGGGGTACACCGGGGAGCTGTTTTTT.

This chain uses TRBV4-1 with TRBJ1-6; TRBD1 agrees at 9 bases. Germline V gene data show CDR1 as MGHRA and CDR2 as YSYEKL. This CDR3 contains 18 residues. Trimming at V came to 0 bases and at J to 7 bases, leaving 10 bases not matched to a gene. The CDR3 loop is CASSQDVGQGPVNSPLHF. CDR3 sequence (DNA): TGCGCCAGCAGCCAAGACGTGGGACAGGGCCCTGTGAATTCACCCCTCCACTTT.

This clone was seen only a few times. This sequence joins TRBV2 and TRBJ2-1; 8 bases are shared with TRBD2. Unmatched junction bases numbered 9, after V lost 4 bases and J lost 7 bases. Germline CDR1 and CDR2: SNHLY and FYNNEI. There are 15 residues in the CDR3. The CDR3: CASSVAGTRRNEQFF. The CDR3 DNA reads TGTGCCAGCAGTGTGGCCGGGACTAGAAGAAATGAGCAGTTCTTC. Filled out from reference TRBV2 and TRBJ2-1, the complete variable domain reads EPEVTQTPSHQVTQMGQEVILRCVPISNHLYFYWYRQILGQKVEFLVSFYNNEISEKSEIFDDQFSVERPDGSNFTLKIRSTKLEDSAMYFCASSVAGTRRNEQFFGPGTRLTVL.

This clone was picked up one time. V gene TRBV10-3 combines with J gene TRBJ1-1, with TRBD1 matching over 8 bases. The CDR3 length is 12 residues. The V gene end was trimmed by 6 bases and the J gene end by 6 bases; junction bases not matched to a gene: 3. In germline, CDR1 is ENHRY, CDR2 SYGVKD. CDR3 in DNA: TGTGCCATCAGGGACAGGGCTCCTGAAGCTTTCTTT. Its translation is CAIRDRAPEAFF.